The 15 T cell receptor beta chains below come from one sample, sequenced in a study of post-analysis software for immune sequencing data (dated by TCRdb to about 2015). The full study reports these points: Significantly higher frequencies in patients than in controls were found for roughly 5 TRBV segments, including TRBV5-6, TRBV5-1 and TRBV20-1.

Their antigen targets remain unknown. Libraries came from PCR. TCRdb records Illumina HiSeq 2500 as the sequencer. To reduce PCR and sequencing biases, unique molecular identifiers were incorporated into the TCR beta cDNA libraries. TCRdb's own reprocessing of the public reads used fastp at Q25 and MiXCR and kept productive beta chains. Every entry covers one CDR3 protein and lists the most common genes and DNA from its rows. This sample is represented by about 200,000 distinct CDR3 sequences; approximately 30% of them were singletons. About 3.4% of the sample comes from the top ten. The sample was blood. The receptor source for this set is a girl aged 2-17 years with multiple sclerosis.

The rearrangement joins TRBV6-5 to TRBJ2-1, with TRBD2 as a possible D gene (5 bases). Trimming removed 5 bases at V and 6 bases at J, with 8 bases between. This CDR3 contains 12 residues. The germline CDR1 and CDR2 sequences are MNHEY and SVGAGI. The CDR3 coding sequence is TGTGCCAGCAGTGGAGAGGGCAATGAGCAGTTCTTC. Translating gives CASSGEGNEQFF.

This clonotype occurred many times. This chain joins TRBV5-1 and TRBJ2-7; 10 bases match TRBD1. CDR3 length equals 15 residues. V trimming: 3 bases; J trimming: 3 bases; junction bases outside the gene matches: 6. Per germline, CDR1 SGHRS and CDR2 YFSETQ. The CDR3 is CASSSWDRGDYEQYF. The CDR3 DNA sequence: TGCGCCAGCAGCTCCTGGGACAGGGGCGACTACGAGCAGTACTTC. Full variable domain (outside the CDR3, taken from reference TRBV5-1 and TRBJ2-7): KAGVTQTPRYLIKTRGQQVTLSCSPISGHRSVSWYQQTPGQGLQFLFEYFSETQRNKGNFPGRFSGRQFSNSRSEMNVSTLELGDSALYLCASSSWDRGDYEQYFGPGTRLTVT.

This clonotype has only a few counts. The chain joins TRBV4-1 to TRBJ2-3, with 12 bases identical to TRBD1. Germline CDR1 reads MGHRA; CDR2 reads YSYEKL. The CDR3 totals 17 residues. V trimming: 2 bases; J trimming: 3 bases; junction bases outside the gene matches: 6. For the CDR3, the DNA is TGCGCCAGCAGCCAAACGGGGACAGGGGGCGGAACAGATACGCAGTATTTT. Translation gives CASSQTGTGGGTDTQYF.

A note on this clonotype: This may arise from a read error, as a much more abundant clone is one base away. J is TRBJ1-2 and V is TRBV10-3; D is possibly TRBD1 (6 bases). Germline CDR1 ENHRY, CDR2 SYGVKD. The CDR3 is 14 residues long. CDR3 region: CVITRDTQNYGYTF. The CDR3 DNA sequence: TGTGTCATCACCAGGGACACGCAGAACTATGGCTACACCTTC.

The chain recombines TRBV20-1 with TRBJ2-7; TRBD1 is a possible D gene (6 bases). Per germline, CDR1 DFQATT and CDR2 SNEGSKA (reference sequence). The CDR3 is 13 amino acids. V shed 5 bases and J shed 0 bases, with 11 bases lying between them. The CDR3 DNA reads as TGCAGTGCTGAGACAGGCTACTCCTACGAGCAGTACTTC. Its protein is CSAETGYSYEQYF.

With respect to this clonotype: A much larger clone differs by one base, so this may be a read error. This sequence joins TRBV4-1 and TRBJ2-5; D is undetermined. The CDR3 totals 15 residues. Germline V gives CDR1 MGHRA, CDR2 YSYEKL. CDR3 sequence: CAISQVFGQEQAQYF. The DNA for the CDR3 is TGCGCCATCAGCCAAGTTTTTGGGCAGGAGCAGGCCCAGTACTTC.

This clonotype was seen a few times. The genes are TRBV6-1 and TRBJ2-3, with 8 bases fitting TRBD2. There are 18 residues in the CDR3. Germline V lookup: CDR1 MNHNS, CDR2 SASEGT. V trimming: 6 bases; J trimming: 2 bases; junction bases outside the gene matches: 16. The CDR3 region has the DNA TGTGCCAGCAGGGTGAGGCTAGCGGGCGACTCATTCACAGATACGCAGTATTTT. The encoded protein is CASRVRLAGDSFTDTQYF.

A remark on this clonotype: A much larger clone lies a single base off, so this may be a read error. This rearrangement joins TRBV5-1 to TRBJ2-7; D perhaps matches TRBD2 (6 bases). There are 17 residues in the CDR3. Between the trimmed V and J ends, which lost 0 bases and 2 bases, there was a span of 18 bases. CDR1 is SGHRS, CDR2 YFSETQ, per germline. The CDR3 DNA follows: TGCGCCAGCAGCTTGGGTTCCGGGACTGCACAAACCTACGAGCAGTACTTC. It yields the protein CASSLGSGTAQTYEQYF.

This clonotype came up many times. The chain links TRBV20-1 to TRBJ2-7, with D possibly matching TRBD2 (6 bases). The CDR3 has 12 residues. The germline V and J ends were trimmed by 6 bases and 2 bases, with 11 bases remaining between them. From germline, CDR1 is DFQATT and CDR2 SNEGSKA (reference sequence). The CDR3 here is CSAAAGTYEQYF. The CDR3 DNA reads TGCAGTGCCGCTGCGGGAACCTACGAGCAGTACTTC.

CDR3 loop: CASSHRGVVSGLGLTDTQYF. The CDR3 coding sequence is TGTGCCAGCAGCCACCGAGGGGTGGTTAGCGGACTGGGGCTCACAGATACGCAGTATTTT. This sequence joins TRBV6-2 or TRBV6-3 and TRBJ2-3, with D possibly being TRBD2 (6 bases). The CDR3 sequence is 20 residues long. Trimming took 6 bases from V and 2 from J, leaving 30 bases between them. Germline loops: CDR1 MNHEY, CDR2 SVGEGT.

This clonotype was recorded at least ten times. J is TRBJ2-1 and V is TRBV4-1; D ambiguous. This CDR3 comprises 12 residues. Trimming shortened V by 0 bases and J by 6 bases, and 3 bases separated the two germline ends. Germline lookup yields CDR1 MGHRA and CDR2 YSYEKL. CDR3 protein: CASSQDGNEQFF. The CDR3 nucleotides read TGCGCCAGCAGCCAAGATGGCAATGAGCAGTTCTTC.

Many counts were recorded for this clonotype. CDR3 nucleotide sequence: TGCAGCGCGGAACGGTGGAACACTGAAGCTTTCTTT. As protein: CSAERWNTEAFF. The chain carries TRBV29-1 and TRBJ1-1, with unresolved D. V lost 7 bases to trimming and J lost 1 base, with 10 bases between them. CDR3 length equals 12 residues. Germline values: CDR1 SQVTM, CDR2 ANQGSEA.

V gene TRBV5-1 combines with J gene TRBJ1-1; 10 bases align to TRBD1. The germline CDR1 and CDR2 sequences are SGHRS and YFSETQ. The V gene end was trimmed by 2 bases and the J gene end by 6 bases; junction bases not matched to a gene: 10. The CDR3 is made up of 16 amino acids. The CDR3 DNA follows: TGCGCCAGCAGCTTCACCGGGACAGGGGTCGGCGCTGAAGCTTTCTTT. The encoded protein is CASSFTGTGVGAEAFF.

This clonotype was found many times. The chain combines TRBV6-2 or TRBV6-3 with TRBJ2-7; tentative D call: TRBD2 (6 bases). The CDR3 has 14 amino acids. Trimming took off 8 bases at V and 2 bases at J, with 16 bases between the two ends. The germline gives CDR1 MNHEY, CDR2 SVGEGT. The CDR3 sequence is CASLAGHGTYEQYF. CDR3 sequence (DNA): TGTGCCAGCTTGGCGGGGCATGGGACCTACGAGCAGTACTTC.

This clonotype was observed many times. V usage is TRBV7-2 and J usage is TRBJ2-1, with 7 nucleotides matching TRBD2. This CDR3 is built from 19 residues. CDR1 is SGHTA and CDR2 is FQGNSA in the germline V gene. The trim removed 5 bases at V and 2 bases at J, leaving 18 bases unmatched. The CDR3 region is CASSPRVSSVGLAYNEQFF. The CDR3 DNA is TGTGCCAGCAGCCCCCGAGTTTCATCCGTTGGACTAGCCTACAATGAGCAGTTCTTC.